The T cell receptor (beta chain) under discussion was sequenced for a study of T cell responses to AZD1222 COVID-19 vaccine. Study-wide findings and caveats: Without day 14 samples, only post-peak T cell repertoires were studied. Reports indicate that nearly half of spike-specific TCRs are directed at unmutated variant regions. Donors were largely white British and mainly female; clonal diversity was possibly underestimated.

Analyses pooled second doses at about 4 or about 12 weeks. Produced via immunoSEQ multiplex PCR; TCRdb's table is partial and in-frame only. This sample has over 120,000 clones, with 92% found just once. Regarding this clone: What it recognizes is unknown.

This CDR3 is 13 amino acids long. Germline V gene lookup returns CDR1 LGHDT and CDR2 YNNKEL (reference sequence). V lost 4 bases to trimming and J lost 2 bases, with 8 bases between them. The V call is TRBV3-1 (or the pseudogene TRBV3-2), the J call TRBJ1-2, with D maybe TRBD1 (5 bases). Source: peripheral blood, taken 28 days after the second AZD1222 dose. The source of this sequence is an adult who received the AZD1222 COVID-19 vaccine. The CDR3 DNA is TGTGCCAGCAGCCCGGGACTGAACTATGGCTACACCTTC. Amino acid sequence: CASSPGLNYGYTF.